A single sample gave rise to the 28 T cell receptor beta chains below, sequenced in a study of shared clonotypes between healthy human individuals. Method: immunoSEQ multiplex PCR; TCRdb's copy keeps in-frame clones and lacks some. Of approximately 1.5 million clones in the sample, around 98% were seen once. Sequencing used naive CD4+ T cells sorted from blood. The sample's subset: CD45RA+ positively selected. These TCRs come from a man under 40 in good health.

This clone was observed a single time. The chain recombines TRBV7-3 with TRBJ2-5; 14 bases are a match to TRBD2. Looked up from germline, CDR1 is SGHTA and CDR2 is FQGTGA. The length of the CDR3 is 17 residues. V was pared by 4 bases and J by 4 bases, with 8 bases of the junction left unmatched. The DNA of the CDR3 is TGTGCCAGCAGCTCATTACCGGGACTAGCGGGAGTAGAGACCCAGTACTTC. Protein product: CASSSLPGLAGVETQYF.

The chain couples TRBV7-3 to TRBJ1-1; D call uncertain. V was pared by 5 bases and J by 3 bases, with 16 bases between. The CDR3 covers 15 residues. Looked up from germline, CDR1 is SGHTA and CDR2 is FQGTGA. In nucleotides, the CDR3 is TGTGCCAGCAGCCCTGGTCCGGGCCCTGACACTGAAGCTTTCTTT. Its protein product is CASSPGPGPDTEAFF.

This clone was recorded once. CDR3 in amino acids: CASSLATHSGANVLTF. The CDR3 DNA is TGTGCCAGCAGCTTAGCGACCCACTCTGGGGCCAACGTCCTGACTTTC. J is TRBJ2-6 and V is TRBV7-9; no clear D gene. Trimming cost V 0 bases and J 0 bases, with 6 bases left between them. Germline V gene data show CDR1 as SEHNR and CDR2 as FQNEAQ (reference sequence). The CDR3 has 16 residues.

The CDR3 region is CASSLRPGQGYEQYF. CDR3 sequence (DNA): TGTGCCAGCTCACTAAGGCCGGGACAGGGCTACGAGCAGTACTTC. The chain employs TRBV18 and TRBJ2-7, with 9 bases identical to TRBD1. Unmatched junction bases numbered 7, after V lost 4 bases and J lost 3 bases. Germline assignment: CDR1 KGHSH and CDR2 LQKENI. The CDR3 spans 15 residues.

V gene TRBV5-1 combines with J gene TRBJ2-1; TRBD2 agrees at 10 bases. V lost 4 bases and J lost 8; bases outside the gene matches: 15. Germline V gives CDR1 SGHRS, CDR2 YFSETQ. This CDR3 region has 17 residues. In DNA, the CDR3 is TGCGCCAGCAGCCCCGGACTAGCGGCCGTCAAAAGGGATGAGCAGTTCTTC. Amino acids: CASSPGLAAVKRDEQFF.

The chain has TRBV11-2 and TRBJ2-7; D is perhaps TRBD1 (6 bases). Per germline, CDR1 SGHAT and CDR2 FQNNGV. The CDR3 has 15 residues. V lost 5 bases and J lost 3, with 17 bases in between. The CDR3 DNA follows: TGTGCCAGCAGCGCACCGGGACACGGACACTACGAGCAGTACTTC. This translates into CASSAPGHGHYEQYF.

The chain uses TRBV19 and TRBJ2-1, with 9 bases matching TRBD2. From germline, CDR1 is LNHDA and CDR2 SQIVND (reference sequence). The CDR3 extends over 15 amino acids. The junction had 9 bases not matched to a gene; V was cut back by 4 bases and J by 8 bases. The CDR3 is CASSTVSGRHYEQFF. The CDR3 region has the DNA TGTGCCAGTAGTACAGTAAGCGGGAGGCACTATGAGCAGTTCTTC.

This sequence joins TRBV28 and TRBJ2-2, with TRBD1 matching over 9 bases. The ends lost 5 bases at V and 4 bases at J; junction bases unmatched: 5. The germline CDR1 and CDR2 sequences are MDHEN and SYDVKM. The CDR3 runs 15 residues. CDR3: CASSPSTGGTGELFF. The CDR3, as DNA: TGTGCCAGCAGTCCCTCGACAGGGGGCACCGGGGAGCTGTTTTTT.

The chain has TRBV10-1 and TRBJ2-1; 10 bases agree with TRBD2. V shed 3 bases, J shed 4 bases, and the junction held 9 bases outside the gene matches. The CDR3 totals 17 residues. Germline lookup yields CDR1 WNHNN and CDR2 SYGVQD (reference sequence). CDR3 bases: TGCGCCAGCAGTGACCTCCAAGGACTAGCGGCTTACAATGAGCAGTTCTTC. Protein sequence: CASSDLQGLAAYNEQFF.

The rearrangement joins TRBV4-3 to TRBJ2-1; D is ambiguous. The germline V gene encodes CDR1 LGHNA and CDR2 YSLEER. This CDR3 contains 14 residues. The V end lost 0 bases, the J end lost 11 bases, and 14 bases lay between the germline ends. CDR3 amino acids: CASSQDQAKIKQFF. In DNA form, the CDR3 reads TGCGCCAGCAGCCAAGATCAGGCGAAGATTAAGCAGTTCTTC.

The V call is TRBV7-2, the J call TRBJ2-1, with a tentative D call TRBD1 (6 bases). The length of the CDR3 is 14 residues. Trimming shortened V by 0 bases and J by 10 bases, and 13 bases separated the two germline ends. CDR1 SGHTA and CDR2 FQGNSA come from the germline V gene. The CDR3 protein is CASSLARGLGEQFF. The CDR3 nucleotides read TGTGCCAGCAGCTTAGCCAGGGGTCTTGGGGAGCAGTTCTTC.

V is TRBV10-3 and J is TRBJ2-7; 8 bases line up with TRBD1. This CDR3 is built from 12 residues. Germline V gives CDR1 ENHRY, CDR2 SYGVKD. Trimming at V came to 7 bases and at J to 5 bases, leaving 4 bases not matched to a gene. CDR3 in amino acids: CAITGGGDEQYF. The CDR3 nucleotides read TGTGCCATCACAGGGGGCGGGGACGAGCAGTACTTC.

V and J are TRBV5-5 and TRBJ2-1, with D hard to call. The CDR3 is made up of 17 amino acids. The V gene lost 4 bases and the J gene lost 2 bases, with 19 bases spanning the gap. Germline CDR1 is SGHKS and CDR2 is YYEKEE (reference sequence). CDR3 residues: CASSPSLRGSAYNEQFF. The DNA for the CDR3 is TGTGCCAGCAGCCCCTCTTTGAGAGGTTCCGCCTACAATGAGCAGTTCTTC.

CDR3 region: CASSPDGDSYEQYF. In DNA form, the CDR3 reads TGTGCCAGCAGCCCGGACGGCGACTCCTACGAGCAGTACTTC. V is TRBV5-4 and J is TRBJ2-7; D is undetermined. The V gene lost 4 bases and the J gene lost 0 bases, with 11 bases spanning the gap. Germline CDR1 and CDR2: SGHNT and YYREEE (reference sequence). The CDR3 loop spans 14 amino acids.

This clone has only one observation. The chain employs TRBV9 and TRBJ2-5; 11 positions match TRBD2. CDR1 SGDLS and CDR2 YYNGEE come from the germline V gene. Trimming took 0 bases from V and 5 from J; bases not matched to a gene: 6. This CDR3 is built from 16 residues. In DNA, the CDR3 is TGTGCCAGCAGCGTAGAGGTACTAGCGGGAGTGGAGACCCAGTACTTC. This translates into CASSVEVLAGVETQYF.

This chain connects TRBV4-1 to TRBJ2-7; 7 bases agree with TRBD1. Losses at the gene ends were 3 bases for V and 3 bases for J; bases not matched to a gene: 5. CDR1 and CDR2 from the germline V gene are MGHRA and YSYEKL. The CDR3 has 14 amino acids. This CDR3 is CASSHRDSGYEQYF. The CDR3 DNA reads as TGCGCCAGCAGCCACCGGGACAGCGGCTACGAGCAGTACTTC.

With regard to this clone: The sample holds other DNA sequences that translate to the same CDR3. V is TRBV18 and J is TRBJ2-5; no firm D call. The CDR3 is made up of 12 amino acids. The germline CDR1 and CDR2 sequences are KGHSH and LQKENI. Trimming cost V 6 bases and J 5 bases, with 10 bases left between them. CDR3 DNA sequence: TGTGCCAGCTCCCAACTGGAGGAGACCCAGTACTTC. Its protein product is CASSQLEETQYF.

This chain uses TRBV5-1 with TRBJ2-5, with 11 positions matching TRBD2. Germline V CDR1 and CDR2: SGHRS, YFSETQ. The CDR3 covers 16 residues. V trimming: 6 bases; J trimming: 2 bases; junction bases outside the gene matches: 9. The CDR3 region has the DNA TGCGCCAGCACCTTAGCGGGAGGGCCGAAGCAAGAGACCCAGTACTTC. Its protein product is CASTLAGGPKQETQYF. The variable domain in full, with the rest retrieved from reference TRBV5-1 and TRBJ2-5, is KAGVTQTPRYLIKTRGQQVTLSCSPISGHRSVSWYQQTPGQGLQFLFEYFSETQRNKGNFPGRFSGRQFSNSRSEMNVSTLELGDSALYLCASTLAGGPKQETQYFGPGTRLLVL.

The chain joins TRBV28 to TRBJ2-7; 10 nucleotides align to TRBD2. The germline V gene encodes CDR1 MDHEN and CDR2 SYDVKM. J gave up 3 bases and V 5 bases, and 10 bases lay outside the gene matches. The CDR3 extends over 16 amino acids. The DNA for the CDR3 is TGTGCCAGCAGTGCGCCACTAGCGGGAAGTTTCTACGAGCAGTACTTC. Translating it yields CASSAPLAGSFYEQYF.

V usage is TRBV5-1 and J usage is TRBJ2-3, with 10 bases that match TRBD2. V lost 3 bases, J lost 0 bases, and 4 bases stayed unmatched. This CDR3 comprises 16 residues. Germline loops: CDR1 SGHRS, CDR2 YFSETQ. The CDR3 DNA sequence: TGCGCCAGCAGCTCCCCTAGCGGGAGAAGCACAGATACGCAGTATTTT. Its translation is CASSSPSGRSTDTQYF.

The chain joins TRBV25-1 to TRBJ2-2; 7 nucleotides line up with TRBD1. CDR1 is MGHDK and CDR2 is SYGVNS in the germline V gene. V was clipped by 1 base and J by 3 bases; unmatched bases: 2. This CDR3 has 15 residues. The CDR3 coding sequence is TGTGCCAGCAGTGAATCCAGGGGGTACACCGGGGAGCTGTTTTTT. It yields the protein CASSESRGYTGELFF.

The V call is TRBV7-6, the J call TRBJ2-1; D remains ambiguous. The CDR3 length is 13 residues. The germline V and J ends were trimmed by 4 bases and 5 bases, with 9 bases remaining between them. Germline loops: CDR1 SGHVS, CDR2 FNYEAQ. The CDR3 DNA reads TGTGCCAGCAGCTCATTGGGCAACAATGAGCAGTTCTTC. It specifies CASSSLGNNEQFF.

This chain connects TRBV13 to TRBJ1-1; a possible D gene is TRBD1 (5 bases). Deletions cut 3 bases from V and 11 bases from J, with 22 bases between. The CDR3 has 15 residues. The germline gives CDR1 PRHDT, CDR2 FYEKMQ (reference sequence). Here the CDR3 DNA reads TGTGCCAGCAGCTTGGGAGGGGTTTACTTGACGGGGGCTTTCTTT. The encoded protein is CASSLGGVYLTGAFF.

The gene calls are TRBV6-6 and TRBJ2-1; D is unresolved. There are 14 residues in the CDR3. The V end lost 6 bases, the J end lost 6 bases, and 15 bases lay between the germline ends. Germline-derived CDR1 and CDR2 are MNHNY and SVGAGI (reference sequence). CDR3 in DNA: TGTGCCAGCAGAGGCGTAGGGATAATCAATGAGCAGTTCTTC. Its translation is CASRGVGIINEQFF.

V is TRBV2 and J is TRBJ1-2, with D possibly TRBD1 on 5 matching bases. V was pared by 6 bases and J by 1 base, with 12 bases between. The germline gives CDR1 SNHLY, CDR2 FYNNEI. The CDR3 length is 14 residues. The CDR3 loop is CASRPAGSNYGYTF. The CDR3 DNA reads TGTGCCAGCAGACCGGCAGGGAGTAACTATGGCTACACCTTC.

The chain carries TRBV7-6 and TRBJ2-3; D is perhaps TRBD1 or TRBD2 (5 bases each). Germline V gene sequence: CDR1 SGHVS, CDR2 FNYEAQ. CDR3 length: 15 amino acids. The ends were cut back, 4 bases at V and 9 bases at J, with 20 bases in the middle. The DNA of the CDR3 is TGTGCCAGCAGCTCGATAGGGACCCCCCTCGAGACGCAGTATTTT. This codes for CASSSIGTPLETQYF.

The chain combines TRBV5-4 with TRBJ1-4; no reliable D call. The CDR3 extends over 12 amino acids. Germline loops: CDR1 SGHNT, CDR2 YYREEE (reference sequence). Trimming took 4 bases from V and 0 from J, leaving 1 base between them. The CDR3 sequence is CASSTTNEKLFF. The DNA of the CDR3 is TGTGCCAGCAGCACAACTAATGAAAAACTGTTTTTT. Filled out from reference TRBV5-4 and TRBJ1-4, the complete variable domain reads ETGVTQSPTHLIKTRGQQVTLRCSSQSGHNTVSWYQQALGQGPQFIFQYYREEENGRGNFPPRFSGLQFPNYSSELNVNALELDDSALYLCASSTTNEKLFFGSGTQLSVL.

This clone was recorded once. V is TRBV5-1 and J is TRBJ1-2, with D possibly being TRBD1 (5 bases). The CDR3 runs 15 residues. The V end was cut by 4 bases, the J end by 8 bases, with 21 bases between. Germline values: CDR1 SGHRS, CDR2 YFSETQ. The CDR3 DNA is TGCGCCAGCAGCCTTTACAGGTTAGAGGAGCAGGGCTACACCTTC. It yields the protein CASSLYRLEEQGYTF.